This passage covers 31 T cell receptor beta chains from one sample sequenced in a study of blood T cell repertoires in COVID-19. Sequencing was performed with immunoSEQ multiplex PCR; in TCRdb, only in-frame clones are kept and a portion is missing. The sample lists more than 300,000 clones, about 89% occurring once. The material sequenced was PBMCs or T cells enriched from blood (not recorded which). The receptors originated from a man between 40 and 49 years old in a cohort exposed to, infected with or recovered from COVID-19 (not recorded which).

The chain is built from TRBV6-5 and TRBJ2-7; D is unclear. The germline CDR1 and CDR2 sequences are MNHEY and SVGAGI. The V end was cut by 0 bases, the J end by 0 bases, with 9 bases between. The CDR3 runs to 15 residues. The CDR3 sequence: CASSYSKLSSYEQYF. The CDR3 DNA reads TGTGCCAGCAGTTACTCGAAGCTAAGCTCCTACGAGCAGTACTTC.

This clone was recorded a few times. The DNA of the CDR3 is TGTGCCAGCAGCCGGAGGAGCGGCAATGAGCAGTTCTTC. This codes for CASSRRSGNEQFF. This chain uses TRBV28 with TRBJ2-1; maybe TRBD2 (5 bases). The CDR3 is 13 amino acids. Germline CDR1 reads MDHEN; CDR2 reads SYDVKM. The V end was cut by 6 bases, the J end by 6 bases, with 12 bases between.

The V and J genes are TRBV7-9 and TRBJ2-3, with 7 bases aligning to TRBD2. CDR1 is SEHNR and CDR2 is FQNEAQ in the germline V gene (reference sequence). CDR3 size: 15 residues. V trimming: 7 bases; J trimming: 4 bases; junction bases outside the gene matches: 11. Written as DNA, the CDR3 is TGTGCCAGCACCCCTACAGCGGGAATTTCAGATACGCAGTATTTT. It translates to CASTPTAGISDTQYF.

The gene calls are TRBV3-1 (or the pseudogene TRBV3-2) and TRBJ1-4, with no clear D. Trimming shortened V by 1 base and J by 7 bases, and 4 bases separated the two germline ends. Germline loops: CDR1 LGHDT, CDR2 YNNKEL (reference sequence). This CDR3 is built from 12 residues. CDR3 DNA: TGTGCCAGCAGCCAAGCTAGTGAAAAACTGTTTTTT. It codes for CASSQASEKLFF.

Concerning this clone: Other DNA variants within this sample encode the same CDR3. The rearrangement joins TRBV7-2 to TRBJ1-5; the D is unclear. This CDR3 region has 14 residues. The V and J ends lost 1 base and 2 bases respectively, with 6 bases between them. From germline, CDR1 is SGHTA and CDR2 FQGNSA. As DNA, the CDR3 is TGTGCCAGCAGCTTAGGCGCCGGCAATCAGCCCCAGCATTTT. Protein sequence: CASSLGAGNQPQHF. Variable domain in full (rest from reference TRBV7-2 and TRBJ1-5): GAGVSQSPSNKVTEKGKDVELRCDPISGHTALYWYRQSLGQGLEFLIYFQGNSAPDKSGLPSDRFSAERTGGSVSTLTIQRTQQEDSAVYLCASSLGAGNQPQHFGDGTRLSIL.

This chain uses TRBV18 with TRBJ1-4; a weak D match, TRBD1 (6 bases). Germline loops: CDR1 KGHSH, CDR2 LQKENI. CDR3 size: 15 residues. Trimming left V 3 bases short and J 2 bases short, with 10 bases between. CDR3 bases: TGTGCCAGCTCACCGGGCACAGGGACTAATGAAAAACTGTTTTTT. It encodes CASSPGTGTNEKLFF.

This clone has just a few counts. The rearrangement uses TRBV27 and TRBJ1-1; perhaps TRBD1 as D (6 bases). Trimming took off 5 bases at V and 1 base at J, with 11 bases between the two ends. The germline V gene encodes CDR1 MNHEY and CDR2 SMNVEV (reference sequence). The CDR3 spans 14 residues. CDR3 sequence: CASSIQGPNTEAFF. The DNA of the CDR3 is TGTGCCAGCAGTATACAGGGACCGAACACTGAAGCTTTCTTT.

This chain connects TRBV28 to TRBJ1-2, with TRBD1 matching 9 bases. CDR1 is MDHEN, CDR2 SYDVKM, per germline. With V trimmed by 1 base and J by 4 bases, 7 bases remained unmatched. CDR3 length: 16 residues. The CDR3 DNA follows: TGTGCCAGCAGTTTATTGGGGACAGGGACCTTCTATGGCTACACCTTC. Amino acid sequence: CASSLLGTGTFYGYTF.

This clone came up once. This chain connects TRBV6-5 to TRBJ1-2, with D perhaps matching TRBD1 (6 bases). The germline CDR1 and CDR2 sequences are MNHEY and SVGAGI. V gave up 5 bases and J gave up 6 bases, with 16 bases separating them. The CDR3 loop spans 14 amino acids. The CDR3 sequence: CASSPRTENNGYTF. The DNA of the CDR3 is TGTGCCAGCAGTCCCCGGACAGAAAACAATGGCTACACCTTC.

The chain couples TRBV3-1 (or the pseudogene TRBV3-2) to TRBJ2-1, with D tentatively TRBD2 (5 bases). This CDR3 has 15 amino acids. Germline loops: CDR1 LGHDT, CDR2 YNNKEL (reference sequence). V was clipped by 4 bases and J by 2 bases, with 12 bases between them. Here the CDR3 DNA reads TGTGCCAGCAGCCTGCCGCTAGCTGCCTACAATGAGCAGTTCTTC. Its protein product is CASSLPLAAYNEQFF.

Written as DNA, the CDR3 is TGTGCCAGCAGCCCAACAGCCAATCAGCCCCAGCATTTT. This gives the protein CASSPTANQPQHF. The chain has TRBV3-1 (or the pseudogene TRBV3-2) and TRBJ1-5; D is undetermined. The V gene's germline CDR1 is LGHDT and CDR2 YNNKEL (reference sequence). V lost 4 bases, J lost 3 bases, and 7 bases lay in between. The CDR3 sequence is 13 residues long.

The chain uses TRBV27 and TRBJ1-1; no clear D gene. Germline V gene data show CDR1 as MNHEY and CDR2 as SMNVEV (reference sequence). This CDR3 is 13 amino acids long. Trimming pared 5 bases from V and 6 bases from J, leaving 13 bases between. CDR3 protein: CASSEFSGAEAFF. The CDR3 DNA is TGTGCCAGCAGTGAATTTTCGGGTGCTGAAGCTTTCTTT.

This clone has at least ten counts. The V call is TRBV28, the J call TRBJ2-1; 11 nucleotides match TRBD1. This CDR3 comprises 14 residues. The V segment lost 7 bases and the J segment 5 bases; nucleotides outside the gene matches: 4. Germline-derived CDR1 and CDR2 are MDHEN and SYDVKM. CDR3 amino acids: CASKGTGGNNEQFF. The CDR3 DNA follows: TGTGCCAGCAAGGGGACAGGGGGAAACAATGAGCAGTTCTTC.

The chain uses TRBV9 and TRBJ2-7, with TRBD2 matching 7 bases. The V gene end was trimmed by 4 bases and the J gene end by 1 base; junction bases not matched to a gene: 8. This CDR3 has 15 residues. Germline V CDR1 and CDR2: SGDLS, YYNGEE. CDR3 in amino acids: CASSQLAGESYEQYF. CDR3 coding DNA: TGTGCCAGCAGCCAATTGGCGGGAGAATCCTACGAGCAGTACTTC. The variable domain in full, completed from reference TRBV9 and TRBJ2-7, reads DSGVTQTPKHLITATGQRVTLRCSPRSGDLSVYWYQQSLDQGLQFLIQYYNGEERAKGNILERFSAQQFPDLHSELNLSSLELGDSALYFCASSQLAGESYEQYFGPGTRLTVT.

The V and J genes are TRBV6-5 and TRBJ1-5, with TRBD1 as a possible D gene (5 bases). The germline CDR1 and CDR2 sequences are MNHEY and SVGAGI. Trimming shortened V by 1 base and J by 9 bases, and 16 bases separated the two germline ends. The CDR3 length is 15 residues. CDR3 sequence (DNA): TGTGCCAGCAGTTACTATCGGACATATCCTGGGCCCCAGCATTTT. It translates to CASSYYRTYPGPQHF.

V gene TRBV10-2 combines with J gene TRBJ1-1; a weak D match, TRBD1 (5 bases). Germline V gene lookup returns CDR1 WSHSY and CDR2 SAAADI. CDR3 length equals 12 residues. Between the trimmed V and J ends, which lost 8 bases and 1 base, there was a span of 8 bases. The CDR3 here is CASGAQNTEAFF. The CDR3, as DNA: TGCGCCAGCGGGGCTCAGAACACTGAAGCTTTCTTT.

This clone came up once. The DNA of the CDR3 is TGTGCCAGCAGTTCGGGACTAGGCCCCGATACGCAGTATTTT. As protein: CASSSGLGPDTQYF. This chain uses TRBV28 with TRBJ2-3, with 8 bases aligning to TRBD2. V lost 4 bases and J lost 6; bases outside the gene matches: 6. CDR1 is MDHEN and CDR2 is SYDVKM in the germline V gene. The CDR3 loop spans 14 amino acids.

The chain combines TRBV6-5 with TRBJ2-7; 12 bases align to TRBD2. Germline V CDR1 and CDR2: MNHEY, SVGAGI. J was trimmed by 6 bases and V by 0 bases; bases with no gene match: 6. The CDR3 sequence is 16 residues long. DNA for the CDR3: TGTGCCAGCAGTTACTCGAGACTAGCGGGAGAAGGCGAGCAGTACTTC. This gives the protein CASSYSRLAGEGEQYF.

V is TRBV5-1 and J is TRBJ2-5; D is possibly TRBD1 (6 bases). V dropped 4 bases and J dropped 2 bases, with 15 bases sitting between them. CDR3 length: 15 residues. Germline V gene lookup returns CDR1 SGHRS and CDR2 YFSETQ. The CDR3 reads CASSRDPQGQETQYF. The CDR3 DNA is TGCGCCAGCAGCCGGGACCCCCAGGGGCAAGAGACCCAGTACTTC. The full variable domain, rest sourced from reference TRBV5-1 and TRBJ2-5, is KAGVTQTPRYLIKTRGQQVTLSCSPISGHRSVSWYQQTPGQGLQFLFEYFSETQRNKGNFPGRFSGRQFSNSRSEMNVSTLELGDSALYLCASSRDPQGQETQYFGPGTRLLVL.

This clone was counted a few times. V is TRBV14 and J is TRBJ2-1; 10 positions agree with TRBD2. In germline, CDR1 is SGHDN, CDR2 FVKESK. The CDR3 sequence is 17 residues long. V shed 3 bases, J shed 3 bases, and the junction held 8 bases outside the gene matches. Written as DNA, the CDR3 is TGTGCCAGCAGCCAGACCCCAGGGACTAGCGTCTACAATGAGCAGTTCTTC. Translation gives CASSQTPGTSVYNEQFF.

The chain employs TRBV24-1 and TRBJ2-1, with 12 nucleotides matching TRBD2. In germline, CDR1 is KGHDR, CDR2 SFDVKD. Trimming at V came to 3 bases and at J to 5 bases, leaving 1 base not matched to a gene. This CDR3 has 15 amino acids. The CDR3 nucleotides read TGTGCCACCAGTGATCGGACTAGCGGGAACAATGAGCAGTTCTTC. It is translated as CATSDRTSGNNEQFF.

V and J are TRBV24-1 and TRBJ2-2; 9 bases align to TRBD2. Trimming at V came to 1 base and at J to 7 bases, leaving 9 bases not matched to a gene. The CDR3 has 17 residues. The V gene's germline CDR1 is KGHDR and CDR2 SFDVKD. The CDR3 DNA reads TGTGCCACCAGTGATTTTATTAGCGGGAGTTGGAGCGGGGAGCTGTTTTTT. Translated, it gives CATSDFISGSWSGELFF.

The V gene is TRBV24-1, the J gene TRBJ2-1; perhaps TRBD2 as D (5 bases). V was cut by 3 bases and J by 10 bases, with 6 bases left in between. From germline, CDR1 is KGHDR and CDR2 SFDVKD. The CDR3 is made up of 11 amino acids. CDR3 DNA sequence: TGTGCCACCAGTGATGGACTCGAGCAGTTCTTC. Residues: CATSDGLEQFF.

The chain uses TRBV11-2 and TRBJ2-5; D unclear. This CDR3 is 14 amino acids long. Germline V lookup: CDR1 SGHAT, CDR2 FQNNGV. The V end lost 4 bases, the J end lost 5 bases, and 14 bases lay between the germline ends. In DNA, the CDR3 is TGTGCCAGCAGCTATGGATCTAGTTCGGAGACCCAGTACTTC. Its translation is CASSYGSSSETQYF.

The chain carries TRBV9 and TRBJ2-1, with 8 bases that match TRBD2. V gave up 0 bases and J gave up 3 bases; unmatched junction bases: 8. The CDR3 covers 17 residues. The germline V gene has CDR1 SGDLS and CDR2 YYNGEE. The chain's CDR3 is CASSVGSSGTFYNEQFF. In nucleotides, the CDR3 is TGTGCCAGCAGCGTAGGGAGTAGCGGGACCTTCTACAATGAGCAGTTCTTC.

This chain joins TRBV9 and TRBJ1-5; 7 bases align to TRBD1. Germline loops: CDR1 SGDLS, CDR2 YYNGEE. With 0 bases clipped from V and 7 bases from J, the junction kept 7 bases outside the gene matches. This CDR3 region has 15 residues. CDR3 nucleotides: TGTGCCAGCAGCGTAGGGGGACAGCCTGGACAGCCCCAGCATTTT. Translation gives CASSVGGQPGQPQHF.

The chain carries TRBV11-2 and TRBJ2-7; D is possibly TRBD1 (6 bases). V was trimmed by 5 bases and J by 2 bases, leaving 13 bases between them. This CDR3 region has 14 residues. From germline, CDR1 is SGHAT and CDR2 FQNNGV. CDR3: CASSPPTGTYEQYF. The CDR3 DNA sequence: TGTGCCAGCAGCCCCCCGACAGGTACCTACGAGCAGTACTTC.

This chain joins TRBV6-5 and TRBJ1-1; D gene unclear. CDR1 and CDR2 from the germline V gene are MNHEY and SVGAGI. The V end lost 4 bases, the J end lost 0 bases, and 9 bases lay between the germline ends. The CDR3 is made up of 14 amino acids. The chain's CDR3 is CASSFQIMNTEAFF. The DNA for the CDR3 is TGTGCCAGCAGTTTCCAGATCATGAACACTGAAGCTTTCTTT.

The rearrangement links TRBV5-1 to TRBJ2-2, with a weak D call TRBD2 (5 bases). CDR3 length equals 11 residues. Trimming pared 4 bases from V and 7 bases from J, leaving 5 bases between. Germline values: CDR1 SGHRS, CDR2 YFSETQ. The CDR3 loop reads CASSEGGELFF. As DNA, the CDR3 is TGCGCCAGCAGCGAGGGCGGGGAGCTGTTTTTT.

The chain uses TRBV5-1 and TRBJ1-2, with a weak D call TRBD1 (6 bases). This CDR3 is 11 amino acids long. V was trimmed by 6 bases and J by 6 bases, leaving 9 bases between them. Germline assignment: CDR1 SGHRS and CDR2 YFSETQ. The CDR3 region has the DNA TGCGCCAGCACAGGGGTACATGGCTACACCTTC. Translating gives CASTGVHGYTF.

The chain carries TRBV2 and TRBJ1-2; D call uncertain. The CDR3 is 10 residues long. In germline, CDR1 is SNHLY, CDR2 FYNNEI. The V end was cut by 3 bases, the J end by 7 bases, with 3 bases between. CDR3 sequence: CASSDVGYTF. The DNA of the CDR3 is TGTGCCAGCAGTGACGTTGGCTACACCTTC.